One sample yielded the 28 T cell receptor beta chains listed below, sequenced in a study of regulatory T cells in long-lasting Graves disease. Arm-PCR of CDR3 regions with iRepertoire HTBI primers generated TCR beta libraries. MiXCR, run by TCRdb on the multiplex PCR reads, gives a single entry per CDR3 protein. The table lists some 410,000 distinct CDR3 sequences, around 15% of them singletons. Time point noted: newly diagnosed GD, antithyroid drugs for less than 3 months. From RNA extracted from PBMCs, the TCR library was made. In addition, the sample was reused for a study of T cells in Graves' hyperthyroidism and ophthalmopathy.

This specimen consisted of peripheral blood mononuclear cells (PBMCs), obtained at new diagnosis, from a patient treated with antithyroid drugs. All receptors come from a woman aged 25 to 39 with Graves disease.

A note on this clonotype: A much larger clone lies a single base off, so this may be a read error. This chain connects TRBV11-2 to TRBJ1-2; TRBD1 agrees at 7 bases. The V gene's germline CDR1 is SGHAT and CDR2 FQNNGV. The CDR3 covers 16 residues. CDR3: CASSLGSGRGGDGCTF. The DNA of the CDR3 is TGTGCCAGCAGCTTGGGGAGTGGCAGGGGGGGTGATGGCTGCACCTTC.

This clonotype was recorded many times. The chain links TRBV6-1 to TRBJ1-5, with 7 bases fitting TRBD1. Germline lookup yields CDR1 MNHNS and CDR2 SASEGT. The CDR3 totals 14 residues. Trimming took 4 bases from V and 7 from J; bases not matched to a gene: 7. The CDR3 sequence is CASSASRGLQPQHF. The CDR3, as DNA: TGTGCCAGCAGTGCATCTAGGGGGCTACAGCCCCAGCATTTT.

In the case of this clonotype: A much larger clonotype is one base distant, so this may be a read error. The chain couples TRBV5-1 to TRBJ1-1; D possibly corresponds to TRBD1 (5 bases). The germline CDR1 and CDR2 sequences are SGHRS and YFSETQ. CDR3 size: 15 residues. The CDR3 loop is CASSWGLAGNTEGFF. The CDR3 DNA is TGTGCCAGCAGCTGGGGCCTCGCTGGGAACACTGAAGGTTTCTTT.

This clonotype was picked up many times. In DNA, the CDR3 is TGTGCCAGCAGCGTCGGGCAGTACTATGGCTACACCTTC. Its translation: CASSVGQYYGYTF. The genes are TRBV11-2 and TRBJ1-2; D uncertain. CDR3 length: 13 amino acids. The V and J ends lost 5 bases and 3 bases respectively, with 10 bases between them. Germline V lookup: CDR1 SGHAT, CDR2 FQNNGV.

This clonotype was observed many times. The chain couples TRBV28 to TRBJ1-5; the D is unclear. V lost 3 bases to trimming and J lost 5 bases, with 8 bases between them. Germline assignment: CDR1 MDHEN and CDR2 SYDVKM. The CDR3 contains 13 residues. CDR3 region: CASSFSRYQPQHF. Written as DNA, the CDR3 is TGTGCCAGCAGTTTCTCGCGTTATCAGCCCCAGCATTTT.

The rearrangement uses TRBV30 and TRBJ2-1; the D gene is possibly TRBD2 (6 bases). With 1 base removed from V and 2 bases from J, the gap between germline ends came to 12 bases. The CDR3 spans 15 residues. Germline lookup yields CDR1 GTSNPN and CDR2 SVGIG (reference sequence). The CDR3 DNA reads TGTGCCTGGAGTGAAGACGGGGGAACCTACAATGAGCAGTTCTTC. Translated, it gives CAWSEDGGTYNEQFF.

This clonotype was picked up a small number of times. The V call is TRBV20-1, the J call TRBJ1-5; no reliable D call. Germline V CDR1 and CDR2: DFQATT, SNEGSKA (reference sequence). V was cut by 6 bases and J by 1 base, with 10 bases left in between. This CDR3 comprises 13 residues. CDR3 nucleotides: TGCAGTGCCAAGACTGGAAGCAATCAGCCCCAGCATTTT. It specifies CSAKTGSNQPQHF.

This clonotype was counted between two and nine times. The chain employs TRBV5-1 and TRBJ1-3, with TRBD1 identical over 8 bases. The CDR3 extends over 15 amino acids. The germline gives CDR1 SGHRS, CDR2 YFSETQ. V shed 4 bases and J 4 bases; nucleotides not matched to a gene: 7. As DNA, the CDR3 is TGCGCCAGCAGCGACGTGACAGGGGCGGGAAACACCATATATTTT. Translating gives CASSDVTGAGNTIYF.

This sequence joins TRBV5-1 and TRBJ2-1, with 8 bases lining up with TRBD2. The CDR3 has 14 residues. Per the germline V gene, CDR1 is SGHRS and CDR2 is YFSETQ. Unmatched junction bases numbered 3, after V lost 7 bases and J lost 0 bases. For the CDR3, the DNA is TGCGCCAGCGGACGGGGGGGCTCCTACAATGAGCAGTTCTTC. Its translation: CASGRGGSYNEQFF. The entire variable domain, with the rest obtained from reference TRBV5-1 and TRBJ2-1, is as follows: KAGVTQTPRYLIKTRGQQVTLSCSPISGHRSVSWYQQTPGQGLQFLFEYFSETQRNKGNFPGRFSGRQFSNSRSEMNVSTLELGDSALYLCASGRGGSYNEQFFGPGTRLTVL.

This clonotype was seen repeatedly, ten times or more. The chain employs TRBV20-1 and TRBJ2-1, with 10 bases matching TRBD2. Germline lookup yields CDR1 DFQATT and CDR2 SNEGSKA (reference sequence). The V and J ends lost 5 bases and 4 bases, in that order; junction bases with no gene match: 8. CDR3 size: 15 residues. CDR3 amino acids: CSAVYLAGAYNEQFF. CDR3 in DNA: TGCAGTGCTGTCTACCTAGCGGGAGCGTACAATGAGCAGTTCTTC.

The chain's CDR3 is CASSQEEGMETQYF. The CDR3 coding sequence is TGTGCCAGCAGCCAAGAGGAGGGGATGGAGACCCAGTACTTC. This chain links TRBV3-2 with TRBJ2-5; TRBD2 is taken as the D call from the table, unchecked against the DNA. TRBV3-2 is shown as a pseudogene. The CDR3 extends over 14 amino acids.

This clonotype was recorded at least ten times. The chain uses TRBV30 and TRBJ2-7, with D maybe TRBD1 (6 bases). The germline CDR1 and CDR2 sequences are GTSNPN and SVGIG (reference sequence). Deletions cut 0 bases from V and 0 bases from J, with 9 bases between. The CDR3 runs 14 residues. CDR3 sequence reads: CAWSVGGSSYEQYF. DNA for the CDR3: TGTGCCTGGAGTGTAGGGGGTAGCTCCTACGAGCAGTACTTC.

In its sample, this clonotype was seen a few times. The chain recombines TRBV20-1 with TRBJ1-3; D gene ambiguous. V lost 6 bases and J 3 bases, leaving 3 bases between the germline ends. Germline lookup yields CDR1 DFQATT and CDR2 SNEGSKA (reference sequence). The CDR3 spans 10 residues. CDR3 coding DNA: TGCAGTGCAGATGGAAACACCATATATTTT. This sequence encodes CSADGNTIYF.

V gene TRBV7-9 combines with J gene TRBJ2-2; D could derive from TRBD1 or TRBD2 (5 bases each). With 5 bases removed from V and 3 bases from J, the gap between germline ends came to 10 bases. The CDR3 covers 14 residues. Germline CDR1 reads SEHNR; CDR2 reads FQNEAQ (reference sequence). The CDR3 spells CASSPGRDTGELFF. The CDR3 DNA reads TGTGCCAGCAGCCCGGGGCGAGACACCGGGGAGCTGTTTTTT.

This clonotype occurred a few times. A much larger clonotype is one base distant, so this may be a read error. The V gene is TRBV28, the J gene TRBJ1-6; TRBD1 might be the D (6 bases). The germline V gene has CDR1 MDHEN and CDR2 SYDVKM. The CDR3 has 17 amino acids. This CDR3 is CASSPARGGENNSPLRF. The CDR3 region has the DNA TGTGCCAGCAGTCCAGCGAGGGGGGGAGAGAATAATTCACCCCTCCGCTTT.

The V call is TRBV11-3, the J call TRBJ2-3, with TRBD2 identical over 10 bases. The CDR3 is made up of 16 amino acids. After removal of 2 bases from V and 1 base from J, the junction contained 3 bases not matched to a gene. Looked up from germline, CDR1 is SGHNT and CDR2 is YENEEA. CDR3 residues: CASSLSGTSGTDTQYF. The CDR3 coding sequence is TGTGCCAGCAGCTTATCCGGGACTAGCGGCACAGATACGCAGTATTTT. Based on the CDR3 plus reference TRBV11-3 and TRBJ2-3, the full variable domain is EAGVVQSPRYKIIEKKQPVAFWCNPISGHNTLYWYLQNLGQGPELLIRYENEEAVDDSQLPKDRFSAERLKGVDSTLKIQPAELGDSAVYLCASSLSGTSGTDTQYFGPGTRLTVL.

There are many counts of this clonotype. For the CDR3, the DNA is TGTGCCAGCAGCCCAAGTGGGACTAGATCGGACGAGCAGTACTTC. Translation: CASSPSGTRSDEQYF. J is TRBJ2-7 and V is TRBV3-1; 8 nucleotides align to TRBD2. The J segment lost 5 bases and the V segment lost 4 bases, leaving 10 bases of the junction unmatched. The germline V gene encodes CDR1 LGHDT and CDR2 YNNKEL (reference sequence). The CDR3 sequence is 15 residues long.

This clonotype was detected a few times. This chain links TRBV7-3 with TRBJ2-3; TRBD2 is a possible D gene (6 bases). The CDR3 length is 15 residues. The V gene's germline CDR1 is SGHTA and CDR2 FQGTGA. The V end lost 5 bases, the J end lost 2 bases, and 14 bases lay between the germline ends. CDR3 sequence reads: CASSLNGGITDTQYF. As DNA, the CDR3 is TGTGCCAGCAGCCTGAATGGCGGGATCACAGATACGCAGTATTTT.

This clonotype was detected ten times or more. The chain couples TRBV2 to TRBJ2-3; D not certain. The CDR3 consists of 13 residues. The germline V gene has CDR1 SNHLY and CDR2 FYNNEI. Deletions cut 3 bases from V and 7 bases from J, with 11 bases between. The CDR3 coding sequence is TGTGCCAGCAGTGATCGCAAATCCAATACGCAGTATTTT. The encoded protein is CASSDRKSNTQYF.

This clonotype came up a few times. The chain carries TRBV30 and TRBJ2-1, with 8 bases that match TRBD2. Germline assignment: CDR1 GTSNPN and CDR2 SVGIG (reference sequence). The length of the CDR3 is 15 residues. The V segment lost 3 bases and the J segment 9 bases; nucleotides outside the gene matches: 13. Here the CDR3 reads CAWREPGLVVGEQFF. In nucleotides, the CDR3 is TGTGCCTGGAGGGAGCCGGGACTAGTAGTAGGTGAGCAGTTCTTC. The full variable domain, with the rest looked up from reference TRBV30 and TRBJ2-1, is SQTIHQWPATLVQPVGSPLSLECTVEGTSNPNLYWYRQAAGRGLQLLFYSVGIGQISSEVPQNLSASRPQDRQFILSSKKLLLSDSGFYLCAWREPGLVVGEQFFGPGTRLTVL.

Ten or more counts support this clonotype. The chain carries TRBV13 and TRBJ1-1, with TRBD1 identical over 12 bases. The CDR3 covers 17 residues. The V gene end was trimmed by 3 bases and the J gene end by 4 bases; junction bases not matched to a gene: 9. Per germline, CDR1 PRHDT and CDR2 FYEKMQ (reference sequence). The CDR3: CASSLGGTGGVGTEAFF. The CDR3 bases are TGTGCCAGCAGCTTGGGAGGGACAGGGGGCGTCGGCACTGAAGCTTTCTTT.

V and J are TRBV29-1 and TRBJ1-4, with D possibly TRBD1 on 5 matching bases. V was trimmed by 7 bases and J by 6 bases, leaving 12 bases between them. The CDR3 is 12 residues long. Per the germline V gene, CDR1 is SQVTM and CDR2 is ANQGSEA. As DNA, the CDR3 is TGCAGCGCCGCCAGGGAGTATGAAAAACTGTTTTTT. Translated, it gives CSAAREYEKLFF.

Comments on this clonotype: Being one base from a much bigger clone, this may be a read error. Here the CDR3 reads CASSLRRRTYGYTF. The CDR3 region has the DNA TGTGCCAGCAGTTTAAGAAGGAGGACGTATGGCTACACCTTC. V is TRBV27 and J is TRBJ1-2; D gene unclear. Germline V gene data show CDR1 as MNHEY and CDR2 as SMNVEV (reference sequence). This CDR3 spans 14 amino acids. The V and J ends lost 2 bases and 5 bases respectively, with 12 bases between them.

The chain joins TRBV12-3 or TRBV12-4 to TRBJ1-2; D possibly corresponds to TRBD1 (6 bases). V was pared by 4 bases and J by 4 bases, with 16 bases between. The CDR3 covers 15 residues. This CDR3 reads CASSYYRDTSYGYTF. CDR3 in DNA: TGTGCCAGCAGTTACTATCGGGACACCTCCTATGGCTACACCTTC.

As DNA, the CDR3 is TGTGCCAGCAGCCTTACAGGGGGAGCAGATACGCAGTATTTT. It encodes CASSLTGGADTQYF. The chain has TRBV7-2 and TRBJ2-3, with 8 bases aligning to TRBD1. The CDR3 loop spans 14 amino acids. From germline, CDR1 is SGHTA and CDR2 FQGNSA. J was trimmed by 4 bases and V by 5 bases; bases with no gene match: 5.

The chain joins TRBV28 to TRBJ2-7, with a tentative D call TRBD2 (6 bases). V lost 1 base and J lost 4, with 14 bases in between. The V gene's germline CDR1 is MDHEN and CDR2 SYDVKM. The CDR3 has 15 amino acids. The CDR3 coding sequence is TGTGCCAGCAGTTTATCCTCGGACGGGAGATACGAGCAGTACTTC. Translated, it gives CASSLSSDGRYEQYF.

This clonotype has a count of ten or more. This sequence joins TRBV5-6 and TRBJ2-7, with TRBD2 matching 8 bases. J lost 3 bases, V lost 5 bases, and 7 bases had no gene match. Per the germline V gene, CDR1 is SGHDT and CDR2 is YYEEEE. This CDR3 region has 14 residues. CDR3 DNA: TGTGCCAGCAGTTCCGGACTAGCCGTCTACGAGCAGTACTTC. Its protein product is CASSSGLAVYEQYF. The entire variable domain, with the rest obtained from reference TRBV5-6 and TRBJ2-7, is as follows: DAGVTQSPTHLIKTRGQQVTLRCSPKSGHDTVSWYQQALGQGPQFIFQYYEEEERQRGNFPDRFSGHQFPNYSSELNVNALLLGDSALYLCASSSGLAVYEQYFGPGTRLTVT.

This clonotype was observed at least ten times. The chain recombines TRBV28 with TRBJ2-5; D might be TRBD1 (5 bases). The germline gives CDR1 MDHEN, CDR2 SYDVKM. Trimming pared 6 bases from V and 1 base from J, leaving 12 bases between. This CDR3 comprises 14 residues. This CDR3 is CASSPGHIQETQYF. DNA for the CDR3: TGTGCCAGCAGCCCAGGACATATCCAAGAGACCCAGTACTTC.